This T cell receptor (beta chain) was found in a study of T-cell memory formation after mild COVID-19 (dated by TCRdb to about 2021). Context from the whole study: Most TCR sequence clusters were specific to one of the two donors. In a couple of donors, T-cell clones that expanded and contracted after mild COVID-19 were tracked by sequencing TCRalpha and TCRbeta repertoires over time. The cohort was made up of two young adult volunteers, one female and one male, who were previously healthy. What the research found in general, with its limitations: Only a couple of mild cases were covered in the study, and larger cohorts including severe cases with pre-infection samples were considered necessary. Some responding clones were found in pre-infection memory, which suggests that pre-existing cross-reactive memory T cells took part in the SARS-CoV-2 response. Balanced CD4/CD8 phenotypes were observed for clones contracting from day 15 to 85, whereas a bias towards CD4+ was observed for a second wave of clones expanding from day 15 to 37. Contracting CD4+ clones were located mainly in the CM and EM memory subsets, whereas CD8+ clones were found to be enriched in EMRA. Whether the second-wave clones peaking on day 37 were SARS-CoV-2 specific was not confirmed.

PBMCs were isolated by Ficoll-Paque density gradient centrifugation. Sequencer: Illumina NovaSeq 6000. cDNA libraries for TCRalpha and TCRbeta were prepared by 5'RACE using constant-segment primers, with sample barcodes and unique molecular identifiers added. Trizol reagent was used to extract RNA from every sample. Library amplification was performed in two PCR steps, and a second sample barcode and Illumina TruSeq adapters were introduced in the second step. Sequencing of the libraries was done on an Illumina NovaSeq, producing 2 x 150 bp paired-end reads. The paper's processing steps were these. Demultiplexing of reads and collapsing into UMI-guided consensus sequences were performed with migec v1.2.7. Using mixcr v2.1.11, the UMI consensuses were aligned to TRA and TRB V and J templates and assembled into clonotypes. Expanded or contracted clonotypes were those called significant by both edgeR and NoisET, with noise models trained on biological replicates. For edgeR calls, a false discovery rate-adjusted p below 0.01 and a log2 fold-change threshold of 1 were applied. As an exploratory analysis of dynamics, max-normalized trajectories of the 1000 most abundant clonotypes were examined by PCA with hierarchical clustering. The CD4 or CD8 phenotype of responding clones was assigned using the separately sequenced CD4+ and CD8+ repertoires. TCRdb reprocessing: public reads trimmed at Q25 with fastp, clones called with MiXCR, in-frame beta chains kept. Each entry is one CDR3 protein sequence, shown with its most common DNA and genes. The authors' filters were not applied to this entry. The sample contains a few hundred thousand distinct CDR3 sequences, 25% to 30% of them found a single time. Approximately 13% of the sample goes to the ten largest clones.

This clonotype was seen a few times. This clone's antigen is unknown. Base-call qualities are not available, and no considerably larger clone is one nucleotide away. The germline V gene specifies SGHRS as CDR1 and YFSETQ as CDR2. The CDR3 has 13 amino acids, counting the end cysteine and phenylalanine. The retained sequence is limited to the CDR3, 39 bases, with the frame set at the first base. The junction carries 10 bases between V and J, which are trimmed by 5 bases and 4 bases respectively. This receptor was identified in an adult woman who had mild COVID-19 (a few samples of this study predate the infection). The sample titles of this study are shuffled in the database, so cell type and time point are left out; the donor was told from shared clones. The sequence joins TRBV5-1 to TRBJ2-1, with TRBD1 perhaps the D gene, on 5 matching bases. Sequences were obtained from PBMCs or a T cell subset sorted from them (not recorded which). The CDR3 region: CASRSDRYNEQFF. The DNA is TGCGCCAGCAGGTCCGACAGATACAATGAGCAGTTCTTC.